This paragraph reports one TCR beta chain. Its target is unknown. This specimen comes from a study of cytomegalovirus exposure and HLA in healthy donors. Study outcomes and limitations: Common viral pathogens seemed to be connected with several of the most significant clusters, according to a later analysis. The likely explanation for a cluster of highly shared sequence variants was sequencing artifact.

V was clipped by 2 bases and J by 0 bases, with 14 bases between them. The CDR3 runs to 15 residues. Germline lookup yields CDR1 GTSNPN and CDR2 SVGIG (reference sequence). Amplification used 60 Vbeta primers and 13 Jbeta primers. Clones were read by immunoSEQ multiplex PCR, and TCRdb kept only the in-frame ones, dropping some. Of roughly 140,000 clones in the sample, approximately 68% were seen once. The receptor's source is a man in his forties in good health and CMV-seronegative. The sample was PBMCs. This rearrangement joins TRBV30 to TRBJ2-7; D possibly corresponds to TRBD2 (6 bases). CDR3 residues: CAWSFGGRSSYEQYF. The CDR3 coding sequence is TGTGCCTGGAGTTTTGGGGGGAGGAGCTCCTACGAGCAGTACTTC.